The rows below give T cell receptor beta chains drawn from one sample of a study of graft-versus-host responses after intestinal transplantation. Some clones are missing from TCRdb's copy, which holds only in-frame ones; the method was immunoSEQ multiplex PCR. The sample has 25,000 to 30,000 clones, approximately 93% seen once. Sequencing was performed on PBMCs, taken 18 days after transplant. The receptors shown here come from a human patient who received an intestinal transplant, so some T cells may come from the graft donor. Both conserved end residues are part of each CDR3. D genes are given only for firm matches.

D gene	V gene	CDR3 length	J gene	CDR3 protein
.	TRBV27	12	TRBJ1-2	CASWTEEGGYTF
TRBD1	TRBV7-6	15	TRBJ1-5	CASSLNDRESQPQHF
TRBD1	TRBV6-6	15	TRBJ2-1	CASRQTGEGISEQFF
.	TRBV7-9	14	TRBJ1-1	CASSSQGLGAEAFF
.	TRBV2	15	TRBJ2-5	CASSEIRGWQETQYF
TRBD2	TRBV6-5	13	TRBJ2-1	CASSPGGRNEQFF
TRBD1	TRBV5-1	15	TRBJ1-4	CASSLGQGRNEKLFF
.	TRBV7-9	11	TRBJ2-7	CASSLVDEQYF
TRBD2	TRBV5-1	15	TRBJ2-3	CASSGSGLGTDTQYF
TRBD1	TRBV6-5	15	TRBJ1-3	CASRNQGAGGNTIYF